The sequence of this TCR beta chain was determined in a study of T-cell reconstitution after alpha-beta-depleted transplantation in children. The germline V and J ends were trimmed by 8 bases and 0 bases, with 12 bases remaining between them. The CDR3 is 14 amino acids. Germline assignment: CDR1 LGHNA and CDR2 YNFKEQ. This clonotype came up a few times. The authors prepared the TCRbeta library with unique molecular identifiers. TCRdb itself ran the PCR reads through MiXCR, one entry per CDR3 protein. This table holds approximately 350,000 distinct CDR3 sequences, about 9.4% found once. The receptor's source is a human donor who donated a stem cell graft to a child with acute lymphoblastic leukemia. J is TRBJ2-3 and V is TRBV4-2; D possibly corresponds to TRBD2 (5 bases). The source material was PBMCs from the stem cell graft donor, sampled from the stem cell graft. The CDR3 coding sequence is TGTGCCAGCGGGAGCGCTACTAGCACAGATACGCAGTATTTT. The encoded protein is CASGSATSTDTQYF.